One and the same sample provided the 5 T cell receptor beta chains below, sequenced in a study of read filtering for tumor transcriptome and immune sequencing. The library was built from about 400 ng RNA with molecular barcoded adaptors for alpha/delta and beta/gamma chains. TCRdb re-called the reads with MiXCR, one entry per CDR3 protein. The sample lists roughly 41,000 distinct CDR3 sequences, around 15% occurring once. Sequenced: a population of CD138-negative cells sorted from bone marrow. Source of these receptors: a donor at least 40 years old with multiple myeloma.

Concerning this clonotype: A much larger clone sits a single nucleotide away, making a read error possible. The DNA of the CDR3 is TGCAGTGCCAATAGTGGGGCCGGGGGGCTGTTTTTT. Residues: CSANSGAGGLFF. J is TRBJ2-2 and V is TRBV20-1, with D possibly being TRBD2 (6 bases). The CDR3 spans 12 residues. Germline CDR1 DFQATT, CDR2 SNEGSKA (reference sequence).

This clonotype was seen at least ten times. V and J are TRBV20-1 and TRBJ2-1; D remains unclear. The V end lost 7 bases, the J end lost 3 bases, and 10 bases lay between the germline ends. Germline V lookup: CDR1 DFQATT, CDR2 SNEGSKA (reference sequence). The length of the CDR3 is 12 residues. The CDR3 DNA follows: TGCAGTGGCCGATTGGACTACAATGAGCAGTTCTTC. The encoded protein is CSGRLDYNEQFF.

This clonotype was detected ten times or more. J is TRBJ2-1 and V is TRBV2, with D perhaps matching TRBD2 (7 bases). CDR3 length equals 15 residues. Germline V gives CDR1 SNHLY, CDR2 FYNNEI. V was shortened by 6 bases and J by 6 bases, with 18 bases between the two germline ends. The CDR3 nucleotides are TGTGCCAGCAGGACGGGGGGCGGATCCCTCAATGAGCAGTTCTTC. This gives the protein CASRTGGGSLNEQFF.

This clonotype has a count of ten or more. This chain uses TRBV10-2 with TRBJ2-2; 14 nucleotides agree with TRBD2. Germline CDR1 WSHSY, CDR2 SAAADI. The CDR3 has 17 amino acids. V was clipped by 2 bases and J by 7 bases; unmatched bases: 6. The CDR3 sequence is CASSEPTSGRAGGELFF. In nucleotides, the CDR3 is TGCGCCAGCAGTGAGCCGACTAGCGGGAGGGCCGGCGGGGAGCTGTTTTTT.

This clonotype was picked up a small number of times. A much larger clone differs from this one at a single base, so this may be a read error. This chain uses TRBV4-1 with TRBJ1-1; D gene uncertain. V dropped 1 base and J dropped 4 bases, with 10 bases sitting between them. Germline values: CDR1 MGHRA, CDR2 YSYEKL. The CDR3 length is 14 residues. Written as DNA, the CDR3 is TGCGCCAGCAGCCAAGGTCTAAGAGGCACTGAAGCTTTCTTT. The encoded protein is CASSQGLRGTEAFF.